Below are 9 T cell receptor beta chains sequenced from a single sample in a study of sequential checkpoint blockade in melanoma (dated by TCRdb to between 2019 and 2020). The library came from the immunoSEQ multiplex PCR assay. TCRdb holds this immuneACCESS table with in-frame rearrangements only. Some clones are missing; in checked studies, unresolved V genes explain under half, and the rest has no known cause. Counted in this sample were about 5,000 clones; roughly 21% of them appeared once. 7.5% to 10% of the sample is held by the ten biggest clonotypes. The treatment or condition label here, explained by the study, means: randomized to nivolumab then ipilimumab (arm A) or the reverse (arm B). This specimen was tumor tissue (inferred from file names), taken from a patient given nivolumab and ipilimumab in sequence. The source of these receptors is a human donor with melanoma.

The chain has TRBV6-8 and TRBJ1-1, with 8 nucleotides matching TRBD1. Trimming at V came to 5 bases and at J to 3 bases, leaving 5 bases not matched to a gene. Germline assignment: CDR1 MNHGY and CDR2 SAAAGT. The CDR3 is 14 residues long. The CDR3 loop is CASSAQGGDTEAFF. In DNA, the CDR3 is TGTGCCAGCAGTGCACAGGGGGGGGACACTGAAGCTTTCTTT.

This clone was seen only a few times. The rearrangement uses TRBV6-8 and TRBJ2-7; D not certain. Germline-derived CDR1 and CDR2 are MNHGY and SAAAGT. The ends were cut back, 7 bases at V and 2 bases at J, with 15 bases in the middle. The CDR3 is 14 residues long. The CDR3 DNA reads TGTGCCAGCATTCACGGACCTTCCACCTACGAGCAGTACTTC. This sequence encodes CASIHGPSTYEQYF.

This clone has more than one count but fewer than ten. The chain employs TRBV30 and TRBJ2-7, with D perhaps matching TRBD2 (5 bases). With 2 bases removed from V and 6 bases from J, the gap between germline ends came to 14 bases. Germline V gives CDR1 GTSNPN, CDR2 SVGIG (reference sequence). CDR3 length equals 13 residues. The CDR3 here is CAWSRGSLGEQYF. CDR3 coding DNA: TGTGCCTGGAGTCGCGGGTCCTTGGGCGAGCAGTACTTC.

This clone has ten or more counts. The chain recombines TRBV11-3 with TRBJ1-1, with D unclear. This CDR3 has 14 amino acids. The germline gives CDR1 SGHNT, CDR2 YENEEA. V lost 5 bases to trimming and J lost 3 bases, with 13 bases between them. The CDR3 sequence: CASSPAGRDTEAFF. CDR3 in DNA: TGTGCCAGCAGCCCCGCAGGCCGGGACACTGAAGCTTTCTTT. Full variable domain (outside the CDR3, taken from reference TRBV11-3 and TRBJ1-1): EAGVVQSPRYKIIEKKQPVAFWCNPISGHNTLYWYLQNLGQGPELLIRYENEEAVDDSQLPKDRFSAERLKGVDSTLKIQPAELGDSAVYLCASSPAGRDTEAFFGQGTRLTVV.

By share of the sample, this clone is medium-sized (0.01 to 0.1%). The chain is built from TRBV29-1 and TRBJ1-1; a weak D match, TRBD1 (5 bases). Trimming shortened V by 5 bases and J by 5 bases, and 18 bases separated the two germline ends. The CDR3 is 14 residues long. Germline lookup yields CDR1 SQVTM and CDR2 ANQGSEA. CDR3 DNA: TGCAGCGTTTTTGACCCGGGCCGGGGGACTGAAGCTTTCTTT. The encoded protein is CSVFDPGRGTEAFF.

This clone was counted at least ten times. This sequence joins TRBV11-3 and TRBJ2-7; possibly TRBD1 or TRBD2 for D (6 bases each). CDR1 is SGHNT, CDR2 YENEEA, per germline. The CDR3 contains 14 residues. Trimming cost V 6 bases and J 7 bases, with 19 bases left between them. CDR3 DNA: TGTGCCAGCAGGGCGGGACACCCCGGCGGGGAGCAGTACTTC. It codes for CASRAGHPGGEQYF.

This clone occurred a few times. J is TRBJ1-4 and V is TRBV6-8; D unresolved. Between the trimmed V and J ends, which lost 7 bases and 4 bases, there was a span of 13 bases. The CDR3 runs 14 residues. Looked up from germline, CDR1 is MNHGY and CDR2 is SAAAGT. DNA for the CDR3: TGTGCCAGCATATCTGGAGATTTTAATGAAAAACTGTTTTTT. This codes for CASISGDFNEKLFF.

The chain combines TRBV10-2 with TRBJ2-1; D uncertain. Germline loops: CDR1 WSHSY, CDR2 SAAADI. This CDR3 comprises 12 residues. V lost 0 bases and J lost 8, with 5 bases in between. The DNA for the CDR3 is TGCGCCAGCAGTGAGTCAGAGGATGAGCAGTTCTTC. The encoded protein is CASSESEDEQFF.

This clone was counted a few times. The gene calls are TRBV9 and TRBJ1-2; D is uncertain. The CDR3 runs to 15 residues. CDR1 and CDR2 (germline): SGDLS, YYNGEE. The ends were cut back, 3 bases at V and 4 bases at J, with 16 bases in the middle. The CDR3 region is CASSGVDKDGYGYTF. The CDR3, as DNA: TGTGCCAGCAGCGGGGTCGATAAGGATGGCTATGGCTACACCTTC. Drawing the rest from reference TRBV9 and TRBJ1-2, the complete variable domain is DSGVTQTPKHLITATGQRVTLRCSPRSGDLSVYWYQQSLDQGLQFLIQYYNGEERAKGNILERFSAQQFPDLHSELNLSSLELGDSALYFCASSGVDKDGYGYTFGSGTRLTVV.